These T cell receptor beta chains were read from a single sample in a study of T cell responses to AZD1222 COVID-19 vaccine. Profiled with immunoSEQ multiplex PCR; TCRdb holds only in-frame clones, not every one. The data show 150,000 to 180,000 clones, around 89% seen once. Sequencing was performed on peripheral blood, taken on day 0 of AZD1222 vaccination. These receptors were obtained from an adult in good health. The CDR3 runs from the conserved cysteine through the conserved F or W. D genes are given only for firm matches. Some rows have no size entry. The others give once, few or many, or a class for an expanded clone.

>TRBV5-1|15|NA|TRBJ1-3|NA
CASSPGEPSGNTIYF
TGCGCCAGCAGTCCAGGGGAACCCTCTGGAAACACCATATATTTT
>TRBV14|14|NA|TRBJ1-4|NA
CASSQRETVEKLFF
TGTGCCAGCAGCCAAAGAGAGACAGTTGAAAAACTGTTTTTT
>TRBV2|17|NA|TRBJ2-1|few
CASSEESVLSSYNEQFF
TGTGCCAGCAGTGAAGAGTCAGTCCTTAGCTCCTACAATGAGCAGTTCTTC
>TRBV28|14|NA|TRBJ2-7|NA
CASSLSGTFYEQYF
TGTGCCAGCAGTTTGTCCGGGACATTCTACGAGCAGTACTTC
>TRBV5-4|13|TRBD2|TRBJ2-1|NA
CASSLAGGNEQFF
TGTGCCAGCAGCTTGGCCGGGGGGAATGAGCAGTTCTTC
>TRBV6-5|14|NA|TRBJ1-1|few
CASSSPYRGTEAFF
TGTGCCAGCAGTTCGCCCTACCGGGGAACTGAAGCTTTCTTT
>TRBV5-6|15|NA|TRBJ2-3|NA
CASTTTGGDTDTQYF
TGTGCCAGCACCACTACGGGCGGGGACACAGATACGCAGTATTTT
>TRBV7-2|18|TRBD2|TRBJ2-7|NA
CASSLVTSGGSNWVEQYF
TGTGCCAGCAGCTTAGTGACTAGCGGGGGGTCGAACTGGGTCGAGCAGTACTTC
>TRBV7-9|18|NA|TRBJ2-7|few
CASSLVGDPSDRGLGQYF
TGTGCCAGCAGCTTAGTAGGTGACCCCTCCGACCGAGGGTTGGGGCAGTACTTC
>TRBV19|18|NA|TRBJ1-5|NA
CASSILPVTAAAGQPQHF
TGTGCCAGTAGTATCTTACCCGTCACAGCCGCCGCGGGTCAGCCCCAGCATTTT
>TRBV12-5|13|TRBD1|TRBJ2-7|once
CASGSSDRDEQYF
TGTGCTAGTGGTTCCTCGGACAGGGACGAGCAGTACTTC
>TRBV19|17|TRBD2|TRBJ2-2|NA
CASSIPSGGSNTGELFF
TGTGCCAGTAGTATACCTAGCGGGGGGAGCAACACCGGGGAGCTGTTTTTT
>TRBV5-1|13|NA|TRBJ1-6|few
CASSLEASSPLHF
TGCGCCAGCAGCTTGGAGGCCTCCTCACCCCTCCACTTT
>TRBV6-2/TRBV6-3|16|TRBD2|TRBJ2-5|NA
CASSTGTSGSQETQYF
TGTGCCAGCAGTACAGGGACTAGCGGGAGTCAAGAGACCCAGTACTTC
>TRBV21-1|18|NA|TRBJ2-3|NA
CASSKSGTSGGRADTQYF
TGTGCCAGCAGCAAATCCGGGACTAGCGGGGGTCGGGCAGATACGCAGTATTTT
>TRBV15|15|TRBD2|TRBJ2-7|NA
CATSRDLAGGREQYF
TGTGCCACCAGCAGAGATCTAGCGGGGGGCAGGGAGCAGTACTTC
>TRBV29-1|12|NA|TRBJ1-1|NA
CSVEEVYTEAFF
TGCAGCGTTGAAGAGGTTTACACTGAAGCTTTCTTT
>TRBV19|16|NA|TRBJ2-2|NA
CASSIVERLYTGELFF
TGTGCCAGTAGTATAGTGGAGAGACTTTACACCGGGGAGCTGTTTTTT
>TRBV9|15|NA|TRBJ2-7|NA
CASSPELASAYEQYF
TGTGCCAGCAGCCCCGAGCTAGCAAGCGCCTACGAGCAGTACTTC
>TRBV4-1|16|TRBD1|TRBJ1-5|NA
CASSQEIGTGHQPQHF
TGCGCCAGCAGCCAAGAAATAGGGACAGGCCATCAGCCCCAGCATTTT
>TRBV7-2|13|NA|TRBJ1-1|once
CASSILNQGEAFF
TGTGCCAGCAGCATACTCAACCAGGGGGAAGCTTTCTTT
>TRBV5-1|13|NA|TRBJ1-1|NA
CASSPGQNTEAFF
TGCGCCAGCAGCCCGGGACAGAACACTGAAGCTTTCTTT
>TRBV7-8|13|NA|TRBJ2-7|NA
CASSFSRAHEQYF
TGTGCCAGCAGCTTCTCCCGGGCCCACGAGCAGTACTTC
>TRBV25-1|14|NA|TRBJ1-5|NA
CASSETGRNQPQHF
TGTGCCAGCAGTGAAACAGGGAGGAATCAGCCCCAGCATTTT
>TRBV20-1|16|NA|TRBJ2-1|NA
CSASSRMDSSYNEQFF
TGCAGTGCTAGTTCTCGGATGGACTCCTCCTACAATGAGCAGTTCTTC
>TRBV7-8|15|NA|TRBJ1-1|NA
CASSLDRGGPTEAFF
TGTGCCAGCAGCTTAGATCGGGGAGGTCCCACTGAAGCTTTCTTT
>TRBV7-2|14|NA|TRBJ2-1|NA
CASSFGGPVGEQFF
TGTGCCAGCAGCTTCGGGGGGCCCGTAGGTGAGCAGTTCTTC
>TRBV6-4|15|TRBD2|TRBJ2-1|few
CASSTIAGGYNEQFF
TGTGCCAGCAGTACGATAGCGGGGGGCTACAATGAGCAGTTCTTC
>TRBV2|13|NA|TRBJ1-5|NA
CASSGDSNQPQHF
TGTGCCAGCAGTGGGGACAGCAATCAGCCCCAGCATTTT
>TRBV19|13|NA|TRBJ1-2|NA
CASSRTGSEGYTF
TGTGCCAGTAGCAGAACAGGGTCGGAGGGCTACACCTTC
>TRBV3-1/TRBV3-2|13|TRBD2|TRBJ2-1|few
CASSSLSSGGRFF
TGTGCCAGCAGCTCGCTCTCTAGCGGGGGCCGGTTCTTC
>TRBV19|12|TRBD2|TRBJ2-7|NA
CASRGGGGEQYF
TGTGCCAGTCGGGGGGGAGGAGGCGAGCAGTACTTC
>TRBV5-4|15|TRBD2|TRBJ2-1|NA
CASSSPAGGPGEQFF
TGTGCCAGCAGCTCCCCGGCGGGGGGGCCCGGGGAGCAGTTCTTC
>TRBV11-2|15|NA|TRBJ1-3|NA
CASSAGLTSGNTIYF
TGTGCCAGCAGCGCAGGACTGACCTCTGGAAACACCATATATTTT
>TRBV28|12|NA|TRBJ2-7|NA
CASSPGVYEQYF
TGTGCCAGCAGTCCGGGCGTCTACGAGCAGTACTTC
>TRBV4-2|14|TRBD2|TRBJ2-1|NA
CASSQEASGYEQFF
TGTGCCAGCAGCCAAGAGGCTAGCGGGTATGAGCAGTTCTTC
>TRBV28|12|NA|TRBJ1-6|NA
CASSVQGAPLHF
TGTGCCAGCAGTGTACAGGGTGCACCCCTCCACTTT
>TRBV10-1|8|NA|TRBJ1-5|NA
CSYQPQHF
TGCTCCTATCAGCCCCAGCATTTT
>TRBV7-2|15|NA|TRBJ1-1|NA
CASSLDPGGNTEAFF
TGTGCCAGCAGCTTAGATCCGGGCGGGAACACTGAAGCTTTCTTT
>TRBV19|16|NA|TRBJ1-1|NA
CASSLRATFGGTEAFF
TGTGCCAGTAGTCTCAGGGCCACCTTCGGAGGCACTGAAGCTTTCTTT
>TRBV4-2|15|TRBD1|TRBJ1-2|NA
CASSQDRVTGDGYTF
TGTGCCAGCAGCCAAGATCGCGTGACAGGGGACGGCTACACCTTC
>TRBV5-1|15|TRBD2|TRBJ2-1|NA
CASSLGAGGLNEQFF
TGCGCCAGCAGCTTGGGTGCGGGGGGGCTTAATGAGCAGTTCTTC
>TRBV19|13|NA|TRBJ1-3|few
CASSGTVGNTIYF
TGTGCCAGTAGCGGGACTGTCGGAAACACCATATATTTT
>TRBV12-3/TRBV12-4|13|NA|TRBJ2-1|NA
CASAWGRLNEQFF
TGTGCCAGTGCATGGGGCAGACTAAATGAGCAGTTCTTC
>TRBV19|13|TRBD1|TRBJ1-2|few
CASRDRGYYGYTF
TGTGCCAGCAGGGACAGGGGGTACTATGGCTACACCTTC
>TRBV2|13|TRBD1|TRBJ2-7|NA
CASSLGQTYEQYF
TGTGCCAGCAGCCTGGGACAGACCTACGAGCAGTACTTC
>TRBV2|14|NA|TRBJ1-6|NA
CASSGRGNNSPLHF
TGTGCCAGCAGTGGCAGGGGCAATAATTCACCCCTCCACTTT
>TRBV4-3|16|NA|TRBJ2-7|NA
CASSQDLVAAPGEQYF
TGCGCCAGCAGCCAAGATTTGGTAGCGGCCCCAGGGGAGCAGTACTTC
>TRBV6-5|14|TRBD2|TRBJ2-7|NA
CASSSLAGSGDQYF
TGTGCCAGCAGCTCGCTTGCGGGGAGCGGGGATCAGTACTTC
>TRBV28|13|NA|TRBJ2-7|NA
CASSLLGDYEQYF
TGTGCCAGCAGTTTATTGGGCGACTACGAGCAGTACTTC
>TRBV5-1|15|NA|TRBJ2-6|few
CASSFPLNGANVLTF
TGCGCCAGCAGTTTCCCCCTCAATGGGGCCAACGTCCTGACTTTC